This TCR beta chain was retrieved from a study of OX40 agonist ivuxolimab in advanced cancers. TCRdb's table, derived via immunoSEQ multiplex PCR, lists solely in-frame clones and lacks some. The data contain about 20,000 clones, roughly 85% of them singletons. Study-wide points: Certain nonresponders likewise exhibited a low normalized T-cell clonal expansion.

By its share, this clone is medium-sized. The target antigen is unknown. V lost 0 bases and J 2 bases, leaving 10 bases between the germline ends. Germline V gives CDR1 SGDLS, CDR2 YYNGEE. CDR3 length: 15 residues. The chain links TRBV9 to TRBJ2-3; either TRBD1 or TRBD2 may fit D (5 bases each). The specimen comprised CD4+ or CD8+ T cells sorted from blood, sampled in a trial of the OX40 agonist ivuxolimab. The sequence came from an adult with an advanced solid tumor such as melanoma, head and neck, liver or kidney cancer. The CDR3 reads CASSVEGTNTDTQYF. CDR3 nucleotide sequence: TGTGCCAGCAGCGTAGAGGGGACGAACACAGATACGCAGTATTTT.